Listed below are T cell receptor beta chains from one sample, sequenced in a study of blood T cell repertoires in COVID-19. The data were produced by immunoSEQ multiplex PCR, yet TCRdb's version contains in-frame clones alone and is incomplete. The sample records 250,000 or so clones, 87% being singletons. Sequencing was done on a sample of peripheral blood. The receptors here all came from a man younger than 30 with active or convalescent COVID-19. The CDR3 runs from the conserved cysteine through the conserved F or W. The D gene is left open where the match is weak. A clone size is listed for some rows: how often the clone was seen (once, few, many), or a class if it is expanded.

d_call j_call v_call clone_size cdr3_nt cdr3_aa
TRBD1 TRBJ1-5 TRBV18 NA TGTGCCAGCTCACCACTCGACAGGGGAGACAATCAGCCCCAGCATTTT CASSPLDRGDNQPQHF
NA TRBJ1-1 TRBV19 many TGTGCCAGCCGACCCCCCGCAGCGGGACACCTGAACACTGAAGCTTTCTTT CASRPPAAGHLNTEAFF
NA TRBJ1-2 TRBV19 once TGTGCCAGTAGTATACGGGATTATGGCTACACCTTC CASSIRDYGYTF
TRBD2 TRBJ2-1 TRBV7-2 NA TGTGCCAGCAGCCAGTTTAGCGGGTCCTACAATGAGCAGTTCTTC CASSQFSGSYNEQFF
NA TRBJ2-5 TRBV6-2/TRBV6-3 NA TGTGCCAGCAGTTACTCAAGCGGCGGTGTCAAGACCCAGTACTTC CASSYSSGGVKTQYF
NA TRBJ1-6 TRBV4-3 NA TGCGCCAGCAGCGAAGATAGCTCCTATAATTCACCCCTCCACTTT CASSEDSSYNSPLHF
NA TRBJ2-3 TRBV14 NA TGTGCCAGTAGGAGGGCTGCCACAGATACGCAGTATTTT CASRRAATDTQYF
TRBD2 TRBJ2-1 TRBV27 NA TGTGCCAGCAGTTCGGGACTAGCGGGAAACTATGAGCAGTTCTTC CASSSGLAGNYEQFF
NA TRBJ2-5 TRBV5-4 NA TGTGCCAGCAGCTTGGGACAGCAAGAGACCCAGTACTTC CASSLGQQETQYF
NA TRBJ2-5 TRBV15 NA TGTGCCACCAGCCGGAATCCGGGGTGGGAGACCCAGTACTTC CATSRNPGWETQYF
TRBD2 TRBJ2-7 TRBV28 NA TGTGCCAGCAGGCCGCTAGCGGAGAATTCCTACGAGCAGTACTTC CASRPLAENSYEQYF
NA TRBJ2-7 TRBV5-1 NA TGCGCCAGCAGCTTCCAGGGGCGAAGCTCCTACGAGCAGTACTTC CASSFQGRSSYEQYF
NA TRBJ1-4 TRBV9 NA TGTGCCAGCAGCGTAGGCACGGGGGTTGAAAAACTGTTTTTT CASSVGTGVEKLFF
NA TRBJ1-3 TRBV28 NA TGTGCCAGCAGTTTACGGGATGAGGACACCATATATTTT CASSLRDEDTIYF
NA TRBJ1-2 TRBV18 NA TGTGCCAGCTCACCATTCAGGGAGGGCGGCGATGGCTACACCTTC CASSPFREGGDGYTF
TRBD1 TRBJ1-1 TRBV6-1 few TGTGCCAGCAGTGAAGCTTACGGACAGGGGATCACTGAAGCTTTCTTT CASSEAYGQGITEAFF
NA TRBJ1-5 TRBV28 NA TGTGCCAGCGGCGGGTTTGGGAATCAGCCCCAGCATTTT CASGGFGNQPQHF
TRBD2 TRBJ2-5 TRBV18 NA TGTGCCAGCTCACCCCGCGGGAGTGAGACCCAGTACTTC CASSPRGSETQYF
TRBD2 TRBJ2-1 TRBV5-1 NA TGCGCCAGCAGCTTGGGGCCACCGGGGGGTGAGCAGTTCTTC CASSLGPPGGEQFF
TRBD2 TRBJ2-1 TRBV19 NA TGTGCCAGTAGTTCCCGACTAGCGGGAGCTATCGACAATGAGCAGTTCTTC CASSSRLAGAIDNEQFF
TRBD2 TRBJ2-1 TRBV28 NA TGTGCCAGCAGCCCGGGACTAGGCCTCAATGAGCAGTTCTTC CASSPGLGLNEQFF
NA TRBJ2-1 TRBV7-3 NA TGTGCCAGCAATAGTGGTCCCGCCAATGAGCAGTTCTTC CASNSGPANEQFF
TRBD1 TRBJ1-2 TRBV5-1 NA TGCGCCAGCAGCCGACCCGGGACAGGGGGCCCGGAGGGGGACGCGGGCTACACCTTC CASSRPGTGGPEGDAGYTF
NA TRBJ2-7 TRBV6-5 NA TGTGCCAGCACTACGACAGAGACCTACGAGCAGTACTTC CASTTTETYEQYF
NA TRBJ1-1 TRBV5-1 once TGCGCCAGCAGCTTGACAGGCCCCACTGAAGCTTTCTTT CASSLTGPTEAFF
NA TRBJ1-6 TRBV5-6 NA TGTGCCAGCAGCTTGGGGCAGTTAAATTCACCCCTCCACTTT CASSLGQLNSPLHF
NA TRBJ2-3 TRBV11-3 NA TGTGCCAGCAGCTTATTCGGCGGGACGAGCACAGATACGCAGTATTTT CASSLFGGTSTDTQYF
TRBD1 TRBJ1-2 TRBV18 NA TGTGCCAGCTCACCACGGACAGGGATTGACTATGGCTACACCTTC CASSPRTGIDYGYTF
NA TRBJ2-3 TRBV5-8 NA TGTGCCAGCAGCTTGCGGGGGGCTTCGGATACGCAGTATTTT CASSLRGASDTQYF
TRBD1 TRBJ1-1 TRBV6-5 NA TGTGCCAGCATTATATCAGGGGGCCATGAAGCTTTCTTT CASIISGGHEAFF
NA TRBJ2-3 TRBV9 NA TGTGCCAGCAGCGTAGCTGGAACGCGGGACCACACAGATACGCAGTATTTT CASSVAGTRDHTDTQYF
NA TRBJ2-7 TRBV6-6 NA TGTGCCAGCAGTTACGGCGATAACTACCACGAGCAGTACTTC CASSYGDNYHEQYF
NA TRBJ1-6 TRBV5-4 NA TGTGCCAGCAGCAGATCCGGGACAAGCAGGTCACCCCTCCACTTT CASSRSGTSRSPLHF
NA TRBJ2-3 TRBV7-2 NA TGTGCCAGCAGCTTAGCCCATAGGGGAACTAGCACAGATACGCAGTATTTT CASSLAHRGTSTDTQYF
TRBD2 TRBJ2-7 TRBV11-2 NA TGTGCCAGCAGCTGGGGACTAGCGGGAGATACCGAGCAGTACTTC CASSWGLAGDTEQYF
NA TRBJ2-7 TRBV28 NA TGTGCCAGCAGTGAACTGTCTCCGGGTGAGCAGTACTTC CASSELSPGEQYF
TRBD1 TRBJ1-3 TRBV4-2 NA TGTGCCAGCAGACCTAACAGGGGGGGTTCGTCTGGAAACACCATATATTTT CASRPNRGGSSGNTIYF
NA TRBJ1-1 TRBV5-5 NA TGTGCCAGCAGCTTCTCGTTGGGACAGAACACTGAAGCTTTCTTT CASSFSLGQNTEAFF
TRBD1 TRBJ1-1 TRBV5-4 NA TGTGCCAGCAGCACCAAAGACAGGGAGAACACTGAAGCTTTCTTT CASSTKDRENTEAFF
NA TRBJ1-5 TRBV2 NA TGTGCCAGCACGTTAGGCGGGAGCAATCAGCCCCAGCATTTT CASTLGGSNQPQHF
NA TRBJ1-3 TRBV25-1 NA TGTGCCAGCAGTGAATCGAGCTCCTCTGGAAACACCATATATTTT CASSESSSSGNTIYF
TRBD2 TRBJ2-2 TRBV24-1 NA TGTGCCACCAGCTCTTTCGGGGCGGGAGGGACCGGGGAGCTGTTTTTT CATSSFGAGGTGELFF
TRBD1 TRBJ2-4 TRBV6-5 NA TGTGCCAGCAGTTACTCACAGGGGGCCAAAAACATTCAGTACTTC CASSYSQGAKNIQYF
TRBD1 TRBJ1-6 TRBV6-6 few TGTGCCAGCAGGGACAGGGCAGGAACGTGGAATTCACCCCTCCACTTT CASRDRAGTWNSPLHF
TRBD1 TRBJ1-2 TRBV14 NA TGTGCCAGCAGCCGAACGGGACAGGGGGCGTTTGGCTACACCTTC CASSRTGQGAFGYTF
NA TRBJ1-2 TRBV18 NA TGTGCCAGCTCACTAGCAGGGAAGGATTACGGCACCTTC CASSLAGKDYGTF
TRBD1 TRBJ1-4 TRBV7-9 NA TGTGCCAGCAGCTCACCGACAGGGGGAACTGAAAAACTGTTTTTT CASSSPTGGTEKLFF
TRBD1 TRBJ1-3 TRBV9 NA TGTGCCAGCAGCCCCCGACAGGGGGTATCTGGAAACACCATATATTTT CASSPRQGVSGNTIYF
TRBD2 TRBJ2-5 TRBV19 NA TGTGCCAGTAGAGTAACTAGCGGGAGTACGGAGACCCAGTACTTC CASRVTSGSTETQYF
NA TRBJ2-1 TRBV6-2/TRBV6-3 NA TGTGCCAGCAGTTACCCCGAAGGTTTCCAGGGGTCGCACAATGAGCAGTTCTTC CASSYPEGFQGSHNEQFF
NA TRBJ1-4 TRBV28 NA TGTGCCAGCAGCTCGGGACTGATTAATGAAAAACTGTTTTTT CASSSGLINEKLFF
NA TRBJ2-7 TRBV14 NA TGTGCCAGCAGCCAAGACCCAAAATACGAGCAGTACTTC CASSQDPKYEQYF
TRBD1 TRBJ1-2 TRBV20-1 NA TGCAGTGCAAGTATCCCGGGACAGGGACTCTATGGCTACACCTTC CSASIPGQGLYGYTF